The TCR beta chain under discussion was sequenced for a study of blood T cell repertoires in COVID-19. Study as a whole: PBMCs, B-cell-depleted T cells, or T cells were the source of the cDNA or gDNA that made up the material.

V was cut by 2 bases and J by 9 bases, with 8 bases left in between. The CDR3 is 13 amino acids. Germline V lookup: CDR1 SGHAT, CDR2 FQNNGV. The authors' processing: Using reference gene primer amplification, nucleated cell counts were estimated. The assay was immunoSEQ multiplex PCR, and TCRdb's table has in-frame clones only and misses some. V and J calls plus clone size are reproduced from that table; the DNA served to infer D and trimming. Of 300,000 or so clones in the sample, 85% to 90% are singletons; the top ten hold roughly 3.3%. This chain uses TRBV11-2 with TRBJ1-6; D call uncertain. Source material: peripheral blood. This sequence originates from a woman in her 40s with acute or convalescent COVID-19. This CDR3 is CASSLHTSSPLHF. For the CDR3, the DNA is TGTGCCAGCAGCTTACACACTAGTTCACCCCTCCACTTT.